The 12 T cell receptor beta chains presented below share a single source sample, sequenced in a study of cytomegalovirus exposure and HLA in healthy donors. PCR employed 60 Vbeta and 13 Jbeta primers. The table came from immunoSEQ multiplex PCR; TCRdb's copy has only in-frame clones and leaves some out. Among about 96,000 clones listed, approximately 75% were seen once. The specimen was PBMCs. These receptors were taken from a female donor in good health and CMV-seropositive.

V and J are TRBV5-1 and TRBJ2-7, with TRBD1 matching over 9 bases. V lost 0 bases and J lost 2; bases outside the gene matches: 3. The CDR3 spans 15 residues. Germline V CDR1 and CDR2: SGHRS, YFSETQ. The CDR3 here is CASSLAGTGPYEQYF. The CDR3 bases are TGCGCCAGCAGCTTGGCCGGGACAGGGCCCTACGAGCAGTACTTC.

The J gene is TRBJ2-7, the V gene TRBV18; 9 positions match TRBD1. This CDR3 contains 13 residues. V lost 6 bases to trimming and J lost 6 bases; unmatched junction nucleotides: 6. The germline V gene encodes CDR1 KGHSH and CDR2 LQKENI. CDR3 DNA: TGTGCCAGCTCGACCGGGACAGGGACCGAGCAGTACTTC. Amino acid sequence: CASSTGTGTEQYF. The full variable domain, its missing parts supplied by reference TRBV18 and TRBJ2-7, is NAGVMQNPRHLVRRRGQEARLRCSPMKGHSHVYWYRQLPEEGLKFMVYLQKENIIDESGMPKERFSAEFPKEGPSILRIQQVVRGDSAAYFCASSTGTGTEQYFGPGTRLTVT.

The chain recombines TRBV30 with TRBJ2-3; 16 nucleotides agree with TRBD2. Germline V gene lookup returns CDR1 GTSNPN and CDR2 SVGIG (reference sequence). The CDR3 contains 18 residues. With V trimmed by 2 bases and J by 4 bases, 9 bases remained unmatched. The chain's CDR3 is CAWSSGLAGGPGSDTQYF. As DNA, the CDR3 is TGTGCCTGGAGTTCGGGACTAGCGGGGGGGCCTGGATCAGATACGCAGTATTTT. The full variable domain, rest sourced from reference TRBV30 and TRBJ2-3, is SQTIHQWPATLVQPVGSPLSLECTVEGTSNPNLYWYRQAAGRGLQLLFYSVGIGQISSEVPQNLSASRPQDRQFILSSKKLLLSDSGFYLCAWSSGLAGGPGSDTQYFGPGTRLTVL.

V and J are TRBV28 and TRBJ1-5; 8 nucleotides agree with TRBD1. Germline CDR1 MDHEN, CDR2 SYDVKM. J lost 4 bases, V lost 5 bases, and 10 bases had no gene match. The length of the CDR3 is 16 residues. The CDR3 DNA sequence: TGTGCCAGCAGTCGGGGACAGGTCGCTAGTAATCAGCCCCAGCATTTT. Protein product: CASSRGQVASNQPQHF.

This clone was recorded only once. The gene calls are TRBV7-9 and TRBJ2-1; D might be TRBD1 (6 bases). The germline gives CDR1 SEHNR, CDR2 FQNEAQ (reference sequence). Between the trimmed V and J ends, which lost 3 bases and 2 bases, there was a span of 8 bases. This CDR3 is 14 amino acids long. CDR3 bases: TGTGCCAGCAGCTTGGACAGCCCCTACAATGAGCAGTTCTTC. Its translation: CASSLDSPYNEQFF.

The chain employs TRBV25-1 and TRBJ1-2; TRBD1 might be the D (5 bases). Germline loops: CDR1 MGHDK, CDR2 SYGVNS. The CDR3 is 12 residues long. Trimming left V 1 base short and J 7 bases short, with 7 bases between. The CDR3 coding sequence is TGTGCCAGCAGTGAATCGGGGGGTGGCTACACCTTC. This codes for CASSESGGGYTF.

A few counts support this clone. The chain combines TRBV6-1 with TRBJ1-1; the match to TRBD1 covers 7 bases. Trimming removed 9 bases from V and 6 bases from J; junction bases left unmatched: 7. The V gene's germline CDR1 is MNHNS and CDR2 SASEGT. The CDR3 runs to 12 residues. The CDR3 loop is CASGYRGAEAFF. For the CDR3, the DNA is TGTGCCAGTGGGTACAGGGGAGCTGAAGCTTTCTTT.

The chain carries TRBV11-1 and TRBJ2-1; 8 bases align to TRBD2. Germline values: CDR1 SGHAT, CDR2 FQDESV (reference sequence). The CDR3 is 15 residues long. The ends lost 2 bases at V and 9 bases at J; junction bases unmatched: 9. CDR3 nucleotide sequence: TGTGCCAGCAGCTTAATACTAGCGGCCGGAGGTGAGCAGTTCTTC. This translates into CASSLILAAGGEQFF.

The chain carries TRBV10-3 and TRBJ1-1, with D possibly matching TRBD1 (6 bases). CDR1 ENHRY and CDR2 SYGVKD come from the germline V gene. The CDR3 has 14 amino acids. The ends were cut back, 7 bases at V and 5 bases at J, with 17 bases in the middle. The CDR3 region has the DNA TGTGCCATCAATTGGCAGGGGACGGGGACTGAAGCTTTCTTT. Protein sequence: CAINWQGTGTEAFF.

CDR3 protein: CASSRSRQGNEKLFF. In DNA form, the CDR3 reads TGTGCCAGCAGCCGATCAAGACAGGGAAATGAAAAACTGTTTTTT. The chain has TRBV5-4 and TRBJ1-4; TRBD1 matches at 7 bases. CDR1 and CDR2 from the germline V gene are SGHNT and YYREEE (reference sequence). With 4 bases clipped from V and 5 bases from J, the junction kept 8 bases outside the gene matches. This CDR3 contains 15 residues.

CDR3 region: CAWTSSRQGGNTEAFF. CDR3 DNA: TGTGCCTGGACCTCCTCCAGACAGGGTGGGAACACTGAAGCTTTCTTT. This rearrangement joins TRBV30 to TRBJ1-1; 7 bases line up with TRBD1. Losses at the gene ends were 4 bases for V and 1 base for J; bases not matched to a gene: 12. This CDR3 is 16 amino acids long. Germline V gene sequence: CDR1 GTSNPN, CDR2 SVGIG (reference sequence).

The J gene is TRBJ2-7, the V gene TRBV29-1, with D maybe TRBD1 (6 bases). The CDR3 consists of 13 residues. With 6 bases removed from V and 4 bases from J, the gap between germline ends came to 16 bases. The germline V gene encodes CDR1 SQVTM and CDR2 ANQGSEA. The CDR3 loop reads CSVLRGFGYEQYF. The CDR3 DNA sequence: TGCAGCGTCCTCAGGGGTTTTGGGTACGAGCAGTACTTC.